This entry features one T cell receptor beta chain sequence. Its antigen is not yet known. It has no much larger one-base neighbor in the sample; base qualities were not kept. These data belong to a study of shared clonotypes between healthy human individuals (dated by TCRdb to between 2020 and 2021). In the study overall: The cohort included three men and a couple of women between 18 and 49 years of age. Per donor, three plates each were used for CD4 naive and CD4 memory, two for CD8 naive, and one for CD8 memory. To estimate repertoire size and how much clonotype sharing occurs between individuals, the study deeply sequenced the blood TCR repertoires of 4 to 6 healthy adults. To increase sequencing depth and limit assay-specific biases, different laboratories used diverse techniques to prepare libraries and sequence TCR repertoires. Each donor's leukapheresis produced roughly between roughly 0.85 and 10 billion PBMCs.

Broad study findings and their caveats: Pairwise subsampling led to the expectation that sequencing depth would affect the degree of clonotype sharing among donors. Even with the large sequencing depth, rarefaction of the sorted-subset datasets indicated that sequencing was incomplete. Because the study included only a small number of donors, the genetic and exposure-history diversity represented was limited. Sampling was restricted to blood, and TCR repertoires in tissues likely differ from the TCR repertoires found in blood. Sharing across a few donors was observed for about 5% of naive CD4, over 3% of naive CD8, 2% to 2.5% of memory CD4, and about 0.39% of memory CD8 clonotypes. Clonotypes shared by all four sorted-subset donors showed higher generation probabilities than non-shared clonotypes. Naive subsets generally had larger estimated clonotype richness than memory subsets.

The germline V gene supplies CDR1 SQVTM and CDR2 ANQGSEA. Including the terminal cysteine and phenylalanine, the CDR3 comprises 13 residues. CDR3 DNA only is kept here, 39 bases in frame from base 1. The junction shows trimming of 3 bases on V and 8 bases on J, and the gene matches do not reach 9 bases of it. Using the deep immunoSEQ assay, multiplex PCR amplified TCR CDR3 regions from genomic DNA. Extracted genomic DNA from each cell subset was distributed evenly across all wells of several immunoSEQ 96-well plates, and each plate was treated as a replicate. Each replicate PCR for sorted subsets received about 210 ng genomic DNA, equal to 28,000 or so T cell genomes. Purified libraries were measured with a Qubit 3.0 fluorometer, size-checked on a Bioanalyzer 2100, and measured again with the KAPA Library Quantification kit. Each immunoSEQ 96-well plate was sequenced on its own single-read 150-cycle Illumina NextSeq 550 flow cell. The authors' pipeline ran thus. Because only junctional sequences without quality scores were contained in the immunoSEQ output, filtering matching that applied to full-length reads could not be performed. Sequences were annotated with PyIR, a Python wrapper for IgBLAST v1.9, using IMGT germline references to assign V/J genes and CDR3. Reads were filtered out if the reads had weak V/J assignments (E-value above 1e-6), no CDR3, stop codons, out-of-frame junctions, or ambiguous translated residues. V3J clonotypes were defined by identical inferred V gene, J gene, and CDR3 amino acid sequence. The percentage overlap between two repertoires was calculated by dividing the number of shared unique clonotypes by the size of the smaller repertoire. Richness of each repertoire was evaluated using RTK rarefaction, the Chao1 estimator, and Recon v2.1 estimates of unobserved clonotypes. For all TCRbeta clonotypes obtained by the gDNA method from four donors, generation probabilities were computed with OLGA. The immuneACCESS repertoire file appears here via TCRdb, limited to in-frame rearrangements. These files lack a portion of the clones; in checked studies, under half of the deficit traces to unresolved V genes, and the cause of the others is not known. V, J and clone size are those of that table, while D and trimming were read from the DNA. This sample lists about 2.1 million clones; approximately 94% were detected once. Around 1.7% of the sample goes to the ten largest clones.

CD8 naive samples were obtained by positive selection for CCR7 among CD45RO-negative cells, yielding a CD45RA+CCR7+ population from which TemRA cells were excluded. The donors were healthy, HIV-negative adults who had no recently reported acute infections or vaccinations. Only Caucasian adults living in Nashville, Tennessee, USA were represented among the donors. Blood was collected by leukapheresis, and PBMCs were isolated by Ficoll-Histopaque density gradient centrifugation and then cryopreserved in liquid nitrogen vapor phase. Analytical flow cytometry was used to check the purity and quantity of every magnetically sorted T cell population. Genomic DNA was isolated from every sorted fraction and measured by UV absorbance on a Nanodrop 2000c.

Sample: naive CD8+ T cells from PBMCs. Sample cell subset or site, as interpreted from the label and publication: CD45RA+CCR7+. The clonotype originates from a man in his late teens or twenties in good health. Some clones in this sample may be carry-over from other donors' samples. This sequence uses TRBV29-1 and TRBJ1-1, and 7 junctional nucleotides match TRBD1. The DNA sequence is TGCAGCGTTGACATACGACAGGGCTTGGAAGCTTTCTTT. It translates to CSVDIRQGLEAFF.